What follows are 4 T cell receptor beta chains derived from one specimen sequenced in a study of T cell changes during pregnancy in multiple sclerosis. TCRdb keeps only in-frame clones here, not all; method: immunoSEQ multiplex PCR. The sample records around 33,000 clones, 92% being singletons. This sample comprised CD4+ T cells from peripheral blood mononuclear cells, obtained after pregnancy. The receptors come from a female donor with multiple sclerosis, enrolled in a pregnancy study.

The CDR3 nucleotides read TGTGCCAGCAGCTCTACCGGGACTCTTAGGGATGAGCAGTTCTTC. This translates into CASSSTGTLRDEQFF. The gene calls are TRBV11-3 and TRBJ2-1; TRBD2 is a possible D gene (6 bases). The CDR3 spans 15 residues. Germline V lookup: CDR1 SGHNT, CDR2 YENEEA. Trimming took 4 bases from V and 8 from J, leaving 18 bases between them.

The chain couples TRBV7-9 to TRBJ2-5; 7 bases align to TRBD1. V lost 0 bases, J lost 5 bases, and 6 bases stayed unmatched. The CDR3 sequence is 15 residues long. Germline V gene sequence: CDR1 SEHNR, CDR2 FQNEAQ (reference sequence). The CDR3 coding sequence is TGTGCCAGCAGCTTAGCGAGGGGGCTGGGGGAGACCCAGTACTTC. This gives the protein CASSLARGLGETQYF. Looking up the rest from reference TRBV7-9 and TRBJ2-5 gives the full variable domain: DTGVSQNPRHKITKRGQNVTFRCDPISEHNRLYWYRQTLGQGPEFLTYFQNEAQLEKSRLLSDRFSAERPKGSFSTLEIQRTEQGDSAMYLCASSLARGLGETQYFGPGTRLLVL.

The chain employs TRBV30 and TRBJ2-7; 8 nucleotides align to TRBD1. In germline, CDR1 is GTSNPN, CDR2 SVGIG (reference sequence). V lost 2 bases to trimming and J lost 2 bases; unmatched junction nucleotides: 5. The CDR3 is 14 residues long. The CDR3 region has the DNA TGTGCCTGGAGTACGGGGACAGGCCCCTACGAGCAGTACTTC. Amino acids: CAWSTGTGPYEQYF.

The table lists this clone with a count of one. This chain links TRBV18 with TRBJ1-4, with 8 bases aligning to TRBD1. This CDR3 contains 18 residues. After removal of 3 bases from V and 8 bases from J, the junction contained 17 bases not matched to a gene. The germline CDR1 and CDR2 sequences are KGHSH and LQKENI. CDR3 sequence (DNA): TGTGCCAGCTCACCTACCGGGACAGGTAGTGGGTTTGGAGAAAAACTGTTTTTT. Protein product: CASSPTGTGSGFGEKLFF.